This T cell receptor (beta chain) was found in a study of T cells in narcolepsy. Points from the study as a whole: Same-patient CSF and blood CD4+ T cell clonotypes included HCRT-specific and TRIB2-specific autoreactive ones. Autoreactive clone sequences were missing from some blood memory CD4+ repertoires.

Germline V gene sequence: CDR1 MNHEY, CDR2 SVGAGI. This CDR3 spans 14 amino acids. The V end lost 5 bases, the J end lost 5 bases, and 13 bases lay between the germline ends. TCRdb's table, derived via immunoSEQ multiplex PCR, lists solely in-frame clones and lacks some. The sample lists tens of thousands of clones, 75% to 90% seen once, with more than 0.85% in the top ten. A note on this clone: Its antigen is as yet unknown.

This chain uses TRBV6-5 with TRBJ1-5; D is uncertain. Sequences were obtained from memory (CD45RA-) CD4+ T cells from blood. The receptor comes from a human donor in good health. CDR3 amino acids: CASSENVGYQPQHF. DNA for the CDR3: TGTGCCAGCAGTGAAAATGTGGGTTATCAGCCCCAGCATTTT.